One sample yielded the 19 T cell receptor beta chains listed below, sequenced in a study of control samples from healthy donors and cancer patients. Only in-frame clones appear in the TCRdb table, and some are missing; sequencing was by immunoSEQ multiplex PCR. The table shows around 78,000 clones, with about 94% occurring only once. The sample was blood. These receptors came from a woman aged 18 to 35 in good health.

This chain uses TRBV19 with TRBJ1-3; the D is unclear. V lost 3 bases and J lost 0, with 3 bases in between. Germline V gene lookup returns CDR1 LNHDA and CDR2 SQIVND (reference sequence). This CDR3 is built from 13 residues. This chain's CDR3 is CASSIISGNTIYF. CDR3 DNA: TGTGCCAGTAGTATCATCTCTGGAAACACCATATATTTT.

The CDR3 loop reads CAINRDIGQGAAEAFF. CDR3 nucleotide sequence: TGTGCCATCAACAGAGACATAGGACAGGGGGCCGCTGAAGCTTTCTTT. V gene TRBV10-3 combines with J gene TRBJ1-1, with 11 bases aligning to TRBD1. The CDR3 spans 16 residues. Trimming removed 7 bases from V and 6 bases from J; junction bases left unmatched: 13. The germline V gene has CDR1 ENHRY and CDR2 SYGVKD.

V usage is TRBV6-1 and J usage is TRBJ1-3; D possibly corresponds to TRBD1 (6 bases). This CDR3 is 17 amino acids long. V shed 2 bases and J shed 2 bases, with 16 bases lying between them. The V gene's germline CDR1 is MNHNS and CDR2 SASEGT. In nucleotides, the CDR3 is TGTGCCAGCAGTGAAAATCCCGTACCAGGGGCTGGAAACACCATATATTTT. Translation: CASSENPVPGAGNTIYF.

J is TRBJ1-1 and V is TRBV29-1; no reliable D call. The ends were cut back, 5 bases at V and 4 bases at J, with 23 bases in the middle. CDR1 and CDR2 (germline): SQVTM, ANQGSEA. This CDR3 comprises 16 residues. The CDR3 DNA reads TGCAGCGTTTACTACCCCAGATTCGGTACGGGCACTGAAGCTTTCTTT. It codes for CSVYYPRFGTGTEAFF.

V is TRBV6-5 and J is TRBJ2-3, with 8 bases aligning to TRBD2. With 2 bases clipped from V and 4 bases from J, the junction kept 5 bases outside the gene matches. Germline assignment: CDR1 MNHEY and CDR2 SVGAGI. CDR3 size: 15 residues. CDR3 sequence reads: CASSYALAGPDTQYF. CDR3 nucleotides: TGTGCCAGCAGTTACGCCCTAGCGGGCCCAGATACGCAGTATTTT.

This chain joins TRBV5-1 and TRBJ1-1; D may be TRBD1 (5 bases). V shed 4 bases and J shed 10 bases, with 17 bases lying between them. The germline V gene has CDR1 SGHRS and CDR2 YFSETQ. The length of the CDR3 is 13 residues. The CDR3 region is CASSPHTEGLAFF. In DNA, the CDR3 is TGCGCCAGCAGCCCCCATACGGAGGGGCTAGCTTTCTTT.

The gene calls are TRBV7-6 and TRBJ2-3; D is ambiguous. In germline, CDR1 is SGHVS, CDR2 FNYEAQ. The V end lost 4 bases, the J end lost 4 bases, and 12 bases lay between the germline ends. The CDR3 runs to 14 residues. The CDR3 DNA reads as TGTGCCAGCAGCTCCTCCCGGCAATCAGATACGCAGTATTTT. It is translated as CASSSSRQSDTQYF.

The chain uses TRBV20-1 and TRBJ2-3; D is unclear. The germline V gene has CDR1 DFQATT and CDR2 SNEGSKA (reference sequence). The CDR3 is made up of 10 amino acids. Trimming removed 5 bases at V and 6 bases at J, with 6 bases between. The CDR3 sequence is CSARSDTQYF. The CDR3 nucleotides read TGCAGTGCTCGATCCGATACGCAGTATTTT.

The V and J genes are TRBV3-1 (or the pseudogene TRBV3-2) and TRBJ2-2; D is tentatively TRBD1 or TRBD2 (5 bases each). Germline CDR1 reads LGHDT; CDR2 reads YNNKEL (reference sequence). The CDR3 is made up of 14 amino acids. Trimming took 10 bases from V and 3 from J, leaving 15 bases between them. For the CDR3, the DNA is TGTGCCACCCTCCGTGGGGGTGACACCGGGGAGCTGTTTTTT. Protein product: CATLRGGDTGELFF.

This chain uses TRBV24-1 with TRBJ2-1, with 8 bases matching TRBD1. V lost 1 base to trimming and J lost 2 bases; unmatched junction nucleotides: 9. The CDR3 covers 18 residues. CDR1 and CDR2 (germline): KGHDR, SFDVKD. CDR3 region: CATSDFRGSQGAYNEQFF. As DNA, the CDR3 is TGTGCCACCAGTGATTTCAGGGGGTCACAGGGGGCCTACAATGAGCAGTTCTTC.

The J gene is TRBJ2-7, the V gene TRBV28, with no clear D. CDR1 is MDHEN, CDR2 SYDVKM, per germline. V lost 5 bases and J lost 5, with 16 bases in between. This CDR3 region has 14 residues. The CDR3 DNA is TGTGCCAGCAGTCCTGGGGTCCCCAGGAACGAGCAGTACTTC. Protein: CASSPGVPRNEQYF.

The V gene is TRBV7-5, the J gene TRBJ1-1; TRBD1, as called in the table, went unchecked against the DNA. TRBV7-5 is designated a pseudogene. The CDR3 sequence is 15 residues long. This CDR3 is CARSYLIRGALEAFF. The CDR3, as DNA: TGTGCCAGAAGTTACCTGATCAGGGGGGCGCTCGAAGCTTTCTTT.

The V gene is TRBV20-1, the J gene TRBJ2-1; D is ambiguous. Per germline, CDR1 DFQATT and CDR2 SNEGSKA (reference sequence). The CDR3 has 11 amino acids. V was cut by 7 bases and J by 5 bases, with 9 bases left in between. Here the CDR3 reads CSVYLDNEQFF. CDR3 coding DNA: TGCAGTGTGTATCTAGACAATGAGCAGTTCTTC.

The rearrangement joins TRBV4-3 to TRBJ2-2; no clear D. The CDR3 has 15 amino acids. Deletions cut 0 bases from V and 1 base from J, with 6 bases between. Germline values: CDR1 LGHNA, CDR2 YSLEER. CDR3 DNA: TGCGCCAGCAGCCAAGATCGGATGAACACCGGGGAGCTGTTTTTT. Protein: CASSQDRMNTGELFF.

The CDR3 is CASSSGGGRGSEQYF. As DNA, the CDR3 is TGTGCCAGCAGCTCCGGGGGGGGCCGGGGCTCCGAGCAGTACTTC. The genes are TRBV7-2 and TRBJ2-7; 8 positions match TRBD2. Germline loops: CDR1 SGHTA, CDR2 FQGNSA. The CDR3 sequence is 15 residues long. V lost 4 bases and J lost 6; bases outside the gene matches: 11.

The chain combines TRBV2 with TRBJ2-2; TRBD2 is a possible D gene (6 bases). CDR3 length: 14 residues. Germline-derived CDR1 and CDR2 are SNHLY and FYNNEI. V was pared by 4 bases and J by 7 bases, with 13 bases between. The DNA of the CDR3 is TGTGCCAGCAGTGTAGGCGGGACTGGCGGGGAGCTGTTTTTT. It codes for CASSVGGTGGELFF.

The CDR3 spells CASSLGNSGANVLTF. The CDR3 nucleotides are TGCGCCAGCAGCTTGGGAAACTCTGGGGCCAACGTCCTGACTTTC. J is TRBJ2-6 and V is TRBV5-1, with unresolved D. This CDR3 has 15 residues. Trimming stripped 0 bases from V and 0 bases from J, with 4 bases between. Germline CDR1 SGHRS, CDR2 YFSETQ.

The chain couples TRBV5-4 to TRBJ2-1; D may be TRBD2 (6 bases). Germline CDR1 reads SGHNT; CDR2 reads YYREEE (reference sequence). V was trimmed by 4 bases and J by 4 bases, leaving 15 bases between them. The CDR3 runs to 15 residues. The CDR3 loop is CASSRAGGNYNEQFF. The DNA of the CDR3 is TGTGCCAGCAGCCGCGCTGGCGGGAATTACAATGAGCAGTTCTTC.

The chain employs TRBV5-4 and TRBJ2-7, with 8 bases that match TRBD1. This CDR3 spans 15 amino acids. The J segment lost 6 bases and the V segment lost 1 base, leaving 9 bases of the junction unmatched. Germline CDR1 and CDR2: SGHNT and YYREEE (reference sequence). The CDR3 reads CASSLIGQGNVEQYF. The CDR3, as DNA: TGTGCCAGCAGCTTGATTGGACAGGGAAATGTCGAGCAGTACTTC.